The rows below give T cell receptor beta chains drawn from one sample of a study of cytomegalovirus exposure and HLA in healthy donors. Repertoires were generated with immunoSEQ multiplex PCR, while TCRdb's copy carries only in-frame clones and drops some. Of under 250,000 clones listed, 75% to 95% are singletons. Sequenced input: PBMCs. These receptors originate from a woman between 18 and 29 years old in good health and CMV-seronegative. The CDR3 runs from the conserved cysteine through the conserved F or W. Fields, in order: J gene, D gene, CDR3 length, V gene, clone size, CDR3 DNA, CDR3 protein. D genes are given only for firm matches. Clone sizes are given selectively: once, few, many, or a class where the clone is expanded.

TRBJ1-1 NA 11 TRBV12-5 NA TGTGCTAGTGGTTTGGGTAGGGAGGCTTTCTTT CASGLGREAFF
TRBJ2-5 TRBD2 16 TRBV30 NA TGTGCCTGGAGTAACCGGCGACTAGCGGGCCAAGAGACCCAGTACTTC CAWSNRRLAGQETQYF
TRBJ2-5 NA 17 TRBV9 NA TGTGCCAGCAGCGTAGATCTAGTCGGCGGGCTAAGGGAGACCCAGTACTTC CASSVDLVGGLRETQYF
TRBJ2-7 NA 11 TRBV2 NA TGTGCCAGCAGTGGGGAGTACGAGCAGTACTTC CASSGEYEQYF
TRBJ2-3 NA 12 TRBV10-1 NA TGCGCGTCCTACTCTAGCACAGATACGCAGTATTTT CASYSSTDTQYF
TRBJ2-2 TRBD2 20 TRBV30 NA TGTGCCTGGAGTGTAATTCGCCGGACTAGCCCGAAACGGGGTCACGGGGAGCTGTTTTTT CAWSVIRRTSPKRGHGELFF
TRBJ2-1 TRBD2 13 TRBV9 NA TGTGCCAGCAGCGTTCTAGCGGGAGGAGAGCAGTTCTTC CASSVLAGGEQFF
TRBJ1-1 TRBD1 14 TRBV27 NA TGTGCCAGTTCCCAGGGGGCGATTGGTACTGAAGCTTTCTTT CASSQGAIGTEAFF
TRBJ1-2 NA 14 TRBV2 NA TGTGCCAGCTCCAGCAGACGGGGGGACTATGGCTACACCTTC CASSSRRGDYGYTF
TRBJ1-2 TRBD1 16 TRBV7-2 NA TGTGCCAGCAGCCTAGGGGGGACAGGGGTCTTTTTTGGCTACACCTTC CASSLGGTGVFFGYTF
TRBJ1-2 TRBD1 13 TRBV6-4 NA TGTGCCAGCAGTGAATGGACAGGGAACGGCTACACCTTC CASSEWTGNGYTF
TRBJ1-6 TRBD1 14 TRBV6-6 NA TGTGCCAGCGGCCCGACAGGGGGCGATTCACCCCTCCACTTT CASGPTGGDSPLHF
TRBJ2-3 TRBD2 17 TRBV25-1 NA TGTGCCAGCAGTGAGGGAAGACTAGCGGGGTACACAGATACGCAGTATTTT CASSEGRLAGYTDTQYF
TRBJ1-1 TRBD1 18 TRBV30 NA TGTGCCTGGAGTGCCATAGGAAAGGGGGCGTTCGGATACACTGAAGCTTTCTTT CAWSAIGKGAFGYTEAFF
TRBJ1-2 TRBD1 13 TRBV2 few TGTGCCAGCAGTCCCACAGGGGTTCCGGGCTACACCTTC CASSPTGVPGYTF
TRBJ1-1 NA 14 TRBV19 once TGTGCCAGTAGCCCCGGAGGCAGGAACACTGAAGCTTTCTTT CASSPGGRNTEAFF
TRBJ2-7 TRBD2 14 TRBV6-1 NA TGTGCCAGCAGTGAATCAGCGGGAGCCTACGAGCAGTACTTC CASSESAGAYEQYF
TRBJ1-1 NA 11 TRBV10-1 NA TGCGCCAGCACCCGGAACACTGAAGCTTTCTTT CASTRNTEAFF
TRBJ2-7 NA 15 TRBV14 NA TGTGCCAGCAGCCAAGAGGGATTGAGGGTTGGCGAGCAGTACTTC CASSQEGLRVGEQYF
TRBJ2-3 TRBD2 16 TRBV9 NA TGTGCCAGCAGCGTTGGGTCGGGACTAGCAACAGATACGCAGTATTTT CASSVGSGLATDTQYF
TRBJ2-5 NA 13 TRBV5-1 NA TGCGCCAGCAGCCTAAGTGCCCAAGAGACCCAGTACTTC CASSLSAQETQYF
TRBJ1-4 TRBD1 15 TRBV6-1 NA TGTGCCAGCAGTGAAGCATGGGGTGCCAGGGGGAAACTGTTTTTT CASSEAWGARGKLFF
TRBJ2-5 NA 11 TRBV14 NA TGTGCCAGCAGCCAGGGTCGGGACCAGTACTTC CASSQGRDQYF
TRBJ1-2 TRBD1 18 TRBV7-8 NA TGTGCCAGCAGCTTATCGACGCCGGGACAGGTGTTAACCTATGGCTACACCTTC CASSLSTPGQVLTYGYTF
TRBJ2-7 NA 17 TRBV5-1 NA TGCGCCAGCAGCCCGGCGGTGGGTACAGGGACAACCTACGAGCAGTACTTC CASSPAVGTGTTYEQYF
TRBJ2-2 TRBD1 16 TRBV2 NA TGTGCCAGCAGTGAATTGGGACAGGGAAACACCGGGGAGCTGTTTTTT CASSELGQGNTGELFF
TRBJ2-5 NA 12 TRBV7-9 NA TGTGCCAGCAGCTCCTTATTAGAGACCCAGTACTTC CASSSLLETQYF
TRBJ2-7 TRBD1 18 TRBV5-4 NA TGTGCCAGCAGCTTGGACGGATCCCGCGGACAGGGAGGTGGGGAGCAGTACTTC CASSLDGSRGQGGGEQYF
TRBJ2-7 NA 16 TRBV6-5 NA TGTGCCAGCAGTTACTCGAGGTCAACCAGCTCCTACGAGCAGTACTTC CASSYSRSTSSYEQYF
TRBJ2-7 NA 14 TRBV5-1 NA TGCGCCAGCAGCTCTGGACTACTCCCCTACGAGCAGTACTTC CASSSGLLPYEQYF
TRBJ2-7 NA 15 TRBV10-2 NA TGCGCCAGCAGGGCGGGGTCAGATTATACCTACGAGCAGTACTTC CASRAGSDYTYEQYF
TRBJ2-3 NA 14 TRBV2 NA TGTGCCAGCAGCCCCGGGGTTAGCACAGATACGCAGTATTTT CASSPGVSTDTQYF
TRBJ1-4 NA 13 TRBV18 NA TGTGCCAGCTCGGGTCCAGGGAAGGAAAAACTGTTTTTT CASSGPGKEKLFF
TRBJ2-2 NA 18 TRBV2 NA TGTGCCAGCAGTGAAGCCCCTCTCCGGGACTTGAACACCGGGGAGCTGTTTTTT CASSEAPLRDLNTGELFF
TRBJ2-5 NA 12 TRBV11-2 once TGTGCCAGCAGCTTAGGCCGGGAGACCCAGTACTTC CASSLGRETQYF